This T cell receptor beta chain comes out of a study of blood T cell repertoires in COVID-19. Study at large: Acute and convalescent COVID-19 samples came from the United States, Italy and Spain. In each case, the material was cDNA or gDNA derived from T cells, B-cell-depleted T cells, or PBMCs.

Germline V CDR1 and CDR2: MNHEY, SMNVEV (reference sequence). CDR3 length equals 12 residues. The ends were cut back, 5 bases at V and 3 bases at J, with 8 bases in the middle. Per the original methods: Nucleated cell number was recorded as an estimate derived from reference gene primer amplification. The protocol was immunoSEQ multiplex PCR, while the TCRdb copy is restricted to in-frame clones and leaves out a portion. The DNA gave D and trimming, while V, J and clone size come from that table. The sample has around 70,000 clones; roughly 89% are singletons. Sequenced: peripheral blood. This sequence originates from a man aged 30 to 39 with acute or convalescent COVID-19. The chain recombines TRBV27 with TRBJ2-7; TRBD2 might be the D (5 bases). CDR3 nucleotide sequence: TGTGCCAGCAGTAACGGGGACTACGAGCAGTACTTC. Translated: CASSNGDYEQYF.